This TCR beta chain came from a study of blood T cell repertoires in COVID-19. V lost 4 bases to trimming and J lost 4 bases, with 7 bases between them. The CDR3 length is 12 residues. Germline CDR1 reads MDHEN; CDR2 reads SYDVKM. Under the authors' procedure: Nucleated cell number was recorded as an estimate derived from reference gene primer amplification. The table came from immunoSEQ multiplex PCR; TCRdb's copy has only in-frame clones and leaves some out. V and J calls and clone size follow that table, whereas D and trimming were derived from the DNA. The sample carries about 53,000 clones, just under 85% recorded once.

The sample consisted of peripheral blood. The rearrangement links TRBV28 to TRBJ1-2, with D tentatively TRBD1 (5 bases). This clonotype was obtained from a human donor in a cohort sampled during active COVID-19. DNA of the CDR3: TGTGCCAGCAGTTCGACAGCCTATGGCTACACCTTC. Its protein product is CASSSTAYGYTF.